The 6 T cell receptor beta chains in this list originate from one sample, sequenced in a study of cytomegalovirus exposure and HLA in healthy donors. It was with 60 Vbeta and 13 Jbeta primers that the PCR ran. Method: immunoSEQ multiplex PCR; TCRdb's copy keeps in-frame clones and lacks some. In the table there are 100,000 to 150,000 clones, 60% to 85% of which are singletons. The source material was PBMCs. Receptors were obtained from a woman aged 40-49 years in good health and CMV-seronegative.

The V and J genes are TRBV7-3 and TRBJ2-1; TRBD2 matches 7 bases. Germline CDR1 reads SGHTA; CDR2 reads FQGTGA. Trimming at V came to 2 bases and at J to 8 bases, leaving 12 bases not matched to a gene. The CDR3 runs to 16 residues. The CDR3 protein is CASSLVGGGTFYEQFF. The DNA of the CDR3 is TGTGCCAGCAGCTTAGTTGGGGGAGGGACCTTCTATGAGCAGTTCTTC.

The CDR3 protein is CASSRDRVNYGYTF. CDR3 DNA: TGTGCCAGCAGTAGGGACAGGGTTAACTATGGCTACACCTTC. The chain couples TRBV2 to TRBJ1-2; TRBD1 aligns across 9 bases. CDR3 length equals 14 residues. Germline V CDR1 and CDR2: SNHLY, FYNNEI. V gave up 5 bases and J gave up 1 base; unmatched junction bases: 2.

J is TRBJ1-6 and V is TRBV27, with 7 bases matching TRBD1. Germline V gene lookup returns CDR1 MNHEY and CDR2 SMNVEV (reference sequence). J was trimmed by 7 bases and V by 1 base; bases with no gene match: 4. The CDR3 runs 15 residues. The chain's CDR3 is CASSLWDSANSPLHF. The CDR3 bases are TGTGCCAGCAGTTTATGGGACAGCGCCAATTCACCCCTCCACTTT.

In nucleotides, the CDR3 is TGTGCCAGCTCACCACAGGTCCTACAACAGGGCCAAATCAATGAGCAGTTCTTC. Its translation: CASSPQVLQQGQINEQFF. The J gene is TRBJ2-1, the V gene TRBV18; maybe TRBD1 (6 bases). Per the germline V gene, CDR1 is KGHSH and CDR2 is LQKENI. With 1 base removed from V and 6 bases from J, the gap between germline ends came to 22 bases. This CDR3 is built from 18 residues.

The chain employs TRBV5-1 and TRBJ2-7; D perhaps matches TRBD1 (6 bases). Per germline, CDR1 SGHRS and CDR2 YFSETQ. The CDR3 contains 15 residues. Trimming stripped 0 bases from V and 0 bases from J, with 10 bases between. The CDR3 protein is CASSLDRAYSYEQYF. CDR3 nucleotide sequence: TGCGCCAGCAGCTTGGACAGGGCCTACTCCTACGAGCAGTACTTC. The full variable domain, completed using reference TRBV5-1 and TRBJ2-7, is KAGVTQTPRYLIKTRGQQVTLSCSPISGHRSVSWYQQTPGQGLQFLFEYFSETQRNKGNFPGRFSGRQFSNSRSEMNVSTLELGDSALYLCASSLDRAYSYEQYFGPGTRLTVT.

V and J are TRBV5-1 and TRBJ2-7, with D perhaps matching TRBD2 (5 bases). The V gene's germline CDR1 is SGHRS and CDR2 YFSETQ. The CDR3 spans 13 residues. V lost 4 bases to trimming and J lost 5 bases, with 13 bases between them. CDR3 bases: TGCGCCAGCAGCCCACTAGAATCCCACGAGCAGTACTTC. As protein: CASSPLESHEQYF.